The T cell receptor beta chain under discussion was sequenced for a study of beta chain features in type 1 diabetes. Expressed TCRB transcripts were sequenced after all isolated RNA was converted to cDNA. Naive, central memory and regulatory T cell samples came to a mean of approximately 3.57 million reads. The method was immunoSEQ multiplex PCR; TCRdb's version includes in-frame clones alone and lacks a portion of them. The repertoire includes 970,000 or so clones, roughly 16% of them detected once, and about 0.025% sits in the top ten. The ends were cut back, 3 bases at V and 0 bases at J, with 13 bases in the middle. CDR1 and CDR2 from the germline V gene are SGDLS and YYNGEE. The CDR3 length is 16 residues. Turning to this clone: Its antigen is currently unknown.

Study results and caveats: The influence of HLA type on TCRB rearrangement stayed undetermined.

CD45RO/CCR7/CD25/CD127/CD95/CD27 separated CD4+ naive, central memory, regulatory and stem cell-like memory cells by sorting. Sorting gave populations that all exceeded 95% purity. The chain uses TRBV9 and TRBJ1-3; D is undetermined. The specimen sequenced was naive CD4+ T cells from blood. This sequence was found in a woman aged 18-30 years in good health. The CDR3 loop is CASSERGRFSGNTIYF. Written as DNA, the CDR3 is TGTGCCAGCAGCGAAAGAGGACGTTTCTCTGGAAACACCATATATTTT.